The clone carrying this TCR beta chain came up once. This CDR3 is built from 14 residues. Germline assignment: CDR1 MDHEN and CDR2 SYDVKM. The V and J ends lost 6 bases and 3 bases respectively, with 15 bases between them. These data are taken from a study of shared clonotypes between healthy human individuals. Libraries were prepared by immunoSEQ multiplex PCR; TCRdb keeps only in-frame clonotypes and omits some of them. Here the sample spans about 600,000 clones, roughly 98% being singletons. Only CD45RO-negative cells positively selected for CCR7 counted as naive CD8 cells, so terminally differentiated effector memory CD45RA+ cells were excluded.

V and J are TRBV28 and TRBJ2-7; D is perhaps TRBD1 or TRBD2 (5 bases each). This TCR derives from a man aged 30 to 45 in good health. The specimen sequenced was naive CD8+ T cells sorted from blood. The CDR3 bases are TGTGCCAGCAGCCCAACCGGGACGTTCTACGAGCAGTACTTC. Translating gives CASSPTGTFYEQYF.